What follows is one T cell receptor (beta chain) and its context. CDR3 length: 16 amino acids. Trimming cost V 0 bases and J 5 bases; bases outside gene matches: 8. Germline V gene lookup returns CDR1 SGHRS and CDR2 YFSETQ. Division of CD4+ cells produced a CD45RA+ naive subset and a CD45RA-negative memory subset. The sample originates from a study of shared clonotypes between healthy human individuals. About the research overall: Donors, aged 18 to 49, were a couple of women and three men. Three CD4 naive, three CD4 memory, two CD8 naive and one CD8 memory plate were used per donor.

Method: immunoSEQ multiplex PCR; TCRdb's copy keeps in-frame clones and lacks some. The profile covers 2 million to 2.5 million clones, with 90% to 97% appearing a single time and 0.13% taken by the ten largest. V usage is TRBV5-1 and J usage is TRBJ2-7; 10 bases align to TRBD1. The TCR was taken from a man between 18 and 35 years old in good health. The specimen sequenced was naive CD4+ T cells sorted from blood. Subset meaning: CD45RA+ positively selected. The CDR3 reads CASSLESGQGRHEQYF. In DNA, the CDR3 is TGCGCCAGCAGCTTGGAGTCGGGACAGGGGAGGCACGAGCAGTACTTC.